This T cell receptor (beta chain) was sequenced for a study of cytomegalovirus exposure and HLA in healthy donors. General study points: Rare TCR sequences predominated, though certain public TCRs were found in many donors.

Concerning this clone itself: Its antigen is undetermined.

13 Jbeta primers and 60 Vbeta primers were used for the PCR. Method: immunoSEQ multiplex PCR; TCRdb's copy keeps in-frame clones and lacks some. The sample records fewer than 350,000 clones, 70% to 90% being singletons. Germline V CDR1 and CDR2: MNHEY, SVGAGI. The junction had 10 bases not matched to a gene; V was cut back by 6 bases and J by 7 bases. The CDR3 is made up of 14 amino acids. J is TRBJ1-2 and V is TRBV6-5, with TRBD1 identical over 8 bases. This sequence was found in a woman aged 18-29 years in good health and CMV-seronegative. Sequenced material: PBMCs. The CDR3 bases are TGTGCCAGCAGCCCCGGGACAGGACTCCTTGGCTACACCTTC. It encodes CASSPGTGLLGYTF.